These T cell receptor beta chains were read from a single sample in a study of identical twins. TCRdb re-derived calls from the 5' RACE reads in MiXCR, one entry per CDR3 protein. The sample includes about 890,000 distinct CDR3 sequences, 10% to 15% of them seen just once. The same data also went into a second study, on yellow fever vaccine responses in identical twins.

The sample consisted of PBMCs. These receptors came from a woman aged 18-35 years in good health. Each CDR3 is given without its conserved first and last residue.

TRBJ2-7 | TRBV7-8 | ASSLDLGRQREYYEQY
TRBJ2-1 | TRBV4-1 | ASSQVISGALRIPWQF
TRBJ2-3 | TRBV11-2 | ASSLAQIRSTDTQY
TRBJ2-1 | TRBV11-1 | ASSLGSGGSSSYNEQF
TRBJ2-1 | TRBV27 | ASSQAGDFYNEQF
TRBJ1-6 | TRBV25-1 | ASREQGNNSPLH
TRBJ1-4 | TRBV5-1 | ASRSGGANEKLF
TRBJ2-1 | TRBV20-1 | SASNGGSSYNEQF
TRBJ2-1 | TRBV12-3/TRBV12-4 | ASRQLLAALYNEQF
TRBJ2-1 | TRBV13 | ASSLLPAYNEQF
TRBJ2-1 | TRBV19 | ASSIKGREGGNEQS
TRBJ2-5 | TRBV6-2/TRBV6-3 | ASRANGGGFRRETQY
TRBJ2-1 | TRBV5-6 | ASSNSGGDSYNEQF
TRBJ1-6 | TRBV27 | ASGNLAIYNSPLH
TRBJ2-3 | TRBV10-3 | AAQASGGGIYTQY
TRBJ1-5 | TRBV19 | ASSPWVLEPQH
TRBJ2-6 | TRBV6-1 | ASIGKISGANVLT
TRBJ2-2 | TRBV7-6 | ASSLRGGPTTGELF
TRBJ1-6 | TRBV12-3/TRBV12-4 | ASGGKLNSPLH